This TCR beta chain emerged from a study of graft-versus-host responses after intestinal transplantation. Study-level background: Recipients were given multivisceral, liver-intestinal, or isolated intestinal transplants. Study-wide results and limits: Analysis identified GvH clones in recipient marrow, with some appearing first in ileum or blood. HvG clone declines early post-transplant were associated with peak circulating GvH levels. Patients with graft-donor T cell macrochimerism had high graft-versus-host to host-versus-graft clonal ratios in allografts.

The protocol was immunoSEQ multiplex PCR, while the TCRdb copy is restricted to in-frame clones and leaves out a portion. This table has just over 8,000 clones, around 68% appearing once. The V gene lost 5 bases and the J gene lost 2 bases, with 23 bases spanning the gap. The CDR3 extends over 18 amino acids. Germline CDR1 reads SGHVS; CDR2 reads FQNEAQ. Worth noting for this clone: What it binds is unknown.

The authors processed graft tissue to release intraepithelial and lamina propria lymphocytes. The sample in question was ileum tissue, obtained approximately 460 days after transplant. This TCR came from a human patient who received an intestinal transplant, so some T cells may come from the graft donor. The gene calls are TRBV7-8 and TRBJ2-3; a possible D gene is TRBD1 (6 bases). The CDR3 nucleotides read TGTGCCAGCAGCACACCTACACAAGGGACAATAGACACAGATACGCAGTATTTT. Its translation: CASSTPTQGTIDTDTQYF.